The text below deals with one T cell receptor (beta chain). Antigen specificity is unknown. Germline CDR1 DFQATT, CDR2 SNEGSKA (reference sequence). V was pared by 7 bases and J by 7 bases, with 7 bases of the junction left unmatched. The CDR3 has 13 amino acids. The sample comes from a study of T cell repertoires in cytomegalovirus infection. In TCRdb, the reads were re-called with MiXCR into one record per CDR3 protein. The table shows approximately 500,000 distinct CDR3 sequences, with 30% to 35% occurring only once. The sequencing here drew on cultured PBMCs, taken from culture after CMV antigen stimulation. The TCR was taken from a human donor in good health (CMV status not recorded). Some clones in this sample may be carry-over from other donors' samples. The V call is TRBV20-1, the J call TRBJ2-1; 10 bases are a match to TRBD2. CDR3 sequence reads: CSDSAGGWNEQFF. The CDR3 DNA reads TGCAGTGACTCAGCGGGAGGGTGGAATGAGCAGTTCTTC.